This is a list of T cell receptor beta chains from one sample in a study of T cell repertoires in cytomegalovirus infection. From the reads, TCRdb called clonotypes with MiXCR, one entry per CDR3 protein. The sample records around 200,000 distinct CDR3 sequences, 38% being singletons. Their cognate antigens are unknown. The sequenced sample was CD8+ T cells from cultured PBMCs, obtained from culture after CMV antigen stimulation. Receptors originate from a human donor in good health (CMV status not recorded). Some clones in this sample may be carry-over from other donors' samples. CDR3s include the opening cysteine and the closing phenylalanine or tryptophan. D genes are given only for firm matches. Some rows have no size entry. The others give once, few or many, or a class for an expanded clone.

abundance: NA; j_gene: TRBJ1-1; d_gene: NA; v_gene: TRBV9; CDR3nt: TGTGCCAGCAGCGTAGAGGGCAACATGAACACTGAAGCTTTCTTT; CDR3aa: CASSVEGNMNTEAFF
abundance: few; j_gene: TRBJ2-7; d_gene: TRBD1; v_gene: TRBV10-3; CDR3nt: TGTGCCATCAGTGATCCCGGGACAGGGAATTACGTCCACGAGCAGTACTTC; CDR3aa: CAISDPGTGNYVHEQYF
abundance: once; j_gene: TRBJ1-2; d_gene: TRBD1; v_gene: TRBV10-3; CDR3nt: TGTGCCATCATTCGGACAGGGGTAGACTATGGCTACACCTTC; CDR3aa: CAIIRTGVDYGYTF
abundance: NA; j_gene: TRBJ2-4; d_gene: NA; v_gene: TRBV7-6; CDR3nt: TGTGCCAGCAGCGGTAGTCCCAAAAACATTCAGTACTTC; CDR3aa: CASSGSPKNIQYF
abundance: NA; j_gene: TRBJ2-1; d_gene: NA; v_gene: TRBV7-9; CDR3nt: TGTGCCAGCAGCTTAACACTGGACGGCGATGAGCAGTTCTTC; CDR3aa: CASSLTLDGDEQFF
abundance: NA; j_gene: TRBJ1-4; d_gene: NA; v_gene: TRBV11-2; CDR3nt: TGTGCCAGCAGTTTGCTAGACTCGGGTCGCGAAAAACTGTTTTTT; CDR3aa: CASSLLDSGREKLFF
abundance: NA; j_gene: TRBJ1-1; d_gene: NA; v_gene: TRBV19; CDR3nt: TGTGCCAGTAGTATCCGGACGGGGATGAACACTGAAGCTTTCTTT; CDR3aa: CASSIRTGMNTEAFF
abundance: NA; j_gene: TRBJ1-1; d_gene: NA; v_gene: TRBV27; CDR3nt: TGTGCCAGCATCAAAGGGGGTAACACTGAAGCTTTCTTT; CDR3aa: CASIKGGNTEAFF
abundance: NA; j_gene: TRBJ1-5; d_gene: NA; v_gene: TRBV2; CDR3nt: TGTGCCAGCGGGGGCCCCAATCAGCCCCAGCATTTT; CDR3aa: CASGGPNQPQHF
abundance: NA; j_gene: TRBJ1-2; d_gene: NA; v_gene: TRBV28; CDR3nt: TGTGCCAGCAGCCGCACCGGCCGAGGGCTCGGGTATGGCTACACCTTC; CDR3aa: CASSRTGRGLGYGYTF
abundance: few; j_gene: TRBJ2-7; d_gene: TRBD2; v_gene: TRBV6-1; CDR3nt: TGTGCCAGCCTAGCGGGCAGATCCTACGAGCAGTACTTC; CDR3aa: CASLAGRSYEQYF
abundance: NA; j_gene: TRBJ2-4; d_gene: TRBD2; v_gene: TRBV7-2; CDR3nt: TGTGCCAGCAGCTTAGCGGGAGGGTGGAGCATTCAGTACTTC; CDR3aa: CASSLAGGWSIQYF
abundance: NA; j_gene: TRBJ1-5; d_gene: NA; v_gene: TRBV4-1; CDR3nt: TGCGCCAGCAGCCAACTTTCGGGGGGCAATCAGCCCCAGCATTTT; CDR3aa: CASSQLSGGNQPQHF
abundance: NA; j_gene: TRBJ2-3; d_gene: NA; v_gene: TRBV7-6; CDR3nt: TGTGCCAGCAGCTTACCCTCTAGCAGCACAGATACGCAGTATTTT; CDR3aa: CASSLPSSSTDTQYF
abundance: few; j_gene: TRBJ1-5; d_gene: TRBD1; v_gene: TRBV6-1; CDR3nt: TGTGCCAGCAGCCGGGACAGGGACAATCAGCCCCAGCATTTT; CDR3aa: CASSRDRDNQPQHF
abundance: few; j_gene: TRBJ1-1; d_gene: NA; v_gene: TRBV7-3; CDR3nt: TGTGCCAGCAGCTTATGGGGGAAGAGTACTGAAGCTTTCTTT; CDR3aa: CASSLWGKSTEAFF
abundance: few; j_gene: TRBJ1-2; d_gene: NA; v_gene: TRBV11-1; CDR3nt: TGTGCCAGCAGCTTAGGTTCTCGAGACGGCTACACCTTC; CDR3aa: CASSLGSRDGYTF
abundance: NA; j_gene: TRBJ1-2; d_gene: TRBD1; v_gene: TRBV29-1; CDR3nt: TGCAGCGTTGGGCAGGGGGCGCCTTGGGGTGGCTACACCTTC; CDR3aa: CSVGQGAPWGGYTF
abundance: NA; j_gene: TRBJ2-7; d_gene: NA; v_gene: TRBV12-3/TRBV12-4; CDR3nt: TGTGCCAGCAGGGGGGGATTCGAGCAGTACTTC; CDR3aa: CASRGGFEQYF
abundance: NA; j_gene: TRBJ2-5; d_gene: TRBD2; v_gene: TRBV7-9; CDR3nt: TGTGCCAGCAGGGAACCGGGACTAGCGTTCCAAGAGACCCAGTACTTC; CDR3aa: CASREPGLAFQETQYF
abundance: few; j_gene: TRBJ2-2; d_gene: NA; v_gene: TRBV24-1; CDR3nt: TGTGCCACCAGTGTAGGTTTGGGAACCGGGGAGCTGTTTTTT; CDR3aa: CATSVGLGTGELFF
abundance: few; j_gene: TRBJ1-3; d_gene: NA; v_gene: TRBV10-3; CDR3nt: TGTGCCATCAGTGAGGCCGGGGACCTTGGGCCTCGAAACACCATATATTTT; CDR3aa: CAISEAGDLGPRNTIYF
abundance: many; j_gene: TRBJ1-5; d_gene: NA; v_gene: TRBV7-8; CDR3nt: TGTGCCAGCAGTCAGACCTACAATCAGCCCCAGCATTTT; CDR3aa: CASSQTYNQPQHF
abundance: NA; j_gene: TRBJ2-2; d_gene: TRBD2; v_gene: TRBV19; CDR3nt: TGTGCCAGTAGTATCAGCGGGGGGAACACCGGGGAGCTGTTTTTT; CDR3aa: CASSISGGNTGELFF
abundance: few; j_gene: TRBJ1-1; d_gene: NA; v_gene: TRBV4-1; CDR3nt: TGCGCCAGCAGCCAAGACCAGGGCACTGAAGCTTTCTTT; CDR3aa: CASSQDQGTEAFF
abundance: few; j_gene: TRBJ2-1; d_gene: TRBD2; v_gene: TRBV10-3; CDR3nt: TGTGCCATCAGTGGCCTAGCGGGAGACAATGAGCAGTTCTTC; CDR3aa: CAISGLAGDNEQFF
abundance: few; j_gene: TRBJ2-3; d_gene: TRBD2; v_gene: TRBV28; CDR3nt: TGTGCCAGCAGTCCGCGACTAGCGGGAGGCCCCACCCTCACAGATACGCAGTATTTT; CDR3aa: CASSPRLAGGPTLTDTQYF
abundance: NA; j_gene: TRBJ2-5; d_gene: NA; v_gene: TRBV5-1; CDR3nt: TGCGCCAGCCACCAGGGAGGTCAAGGAAAGACCCAGTACTTC; CDR3aa: CASHQGGQGKTQYF